A single T cell receptor beta chain is shown here with its context. The data stem from a study of cytomegalovirus exposure and HLA in healthy donors. This CDR3 is built from 14 residues. Germline lookup yields CDR1 LNHDA and CDR2 SQIVND (reference sequence). After removal of 6 bases from V and 7 bases from J, the junction contained 3 bases not matched to a gene. Assay: immunoSEQ multiplex PCR; the TCRdb copy retains only in-frame clones and omits some. The table includes 170,000 or so clones, 84% detected once. This chain links TRBV19 with TRBJ1-6; 10 nucleotides match TRBD1. The sequence was collected from a woman under 30 in good health and CMV-seropositive. Sequenced: PBMCs. CDR3 sequence (DNA): TGTGCCAGTAGAGGGACAGGGGACAATTCACCCCTCCACTTT. Translation gives CASRGTGDNSPLHF.